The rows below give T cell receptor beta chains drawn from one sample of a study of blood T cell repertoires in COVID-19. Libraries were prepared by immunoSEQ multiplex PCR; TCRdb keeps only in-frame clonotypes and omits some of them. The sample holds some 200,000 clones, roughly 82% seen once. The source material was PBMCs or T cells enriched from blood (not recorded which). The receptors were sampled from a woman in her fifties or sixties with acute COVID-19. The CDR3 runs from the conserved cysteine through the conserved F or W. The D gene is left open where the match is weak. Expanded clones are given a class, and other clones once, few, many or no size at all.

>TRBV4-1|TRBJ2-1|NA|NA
CASSQSALATGEQFF
TGCGCCAGCAGCCAATCTGCCCTAGCGACCGGTGAGCAGTTCTTC
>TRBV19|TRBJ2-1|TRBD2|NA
CASSMNGRGEQFF
TGTGCCAGTAGTATGAACGGGAGGGGTGAGCAGTTCTTC
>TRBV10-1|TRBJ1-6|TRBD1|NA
CASPQTGDNSPLHF
TGCGCCAGCCCCCAGACAGGGGATAATTCACCCCTCCACTTT
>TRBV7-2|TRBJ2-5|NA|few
CASSGPQETQYF
TGTGCCAGCAGCGGGCCTCAAGAGACCCAGTACTTC
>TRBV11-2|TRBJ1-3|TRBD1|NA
CASSLVPGGSGNTIYF
TGTGCCAGCAGCTTAGTCCCAGGGGGCTCTGGAAACACCATATATTTT
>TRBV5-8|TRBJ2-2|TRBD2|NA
CASSLLAGHTGELFF
TGTGCCAGCAGCTTACTAGCGGGCCACACCGGGGAGCTGTTTTTT
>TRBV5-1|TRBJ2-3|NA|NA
CASSSKSSTDTQYF
TGCGCCAGCAGCTCCAAGAGCAGCACAGATACGCAGTATTTT
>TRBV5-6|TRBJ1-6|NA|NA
CASSPLQGESPLHF
TGTGCCAGCAGCCCCTTACAGGGCGAATCACCCCTCCACTTT
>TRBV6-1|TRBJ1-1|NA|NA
CASSENGGNTEAFF
TGTGCCAGCAGTGAAAACGGCGGGAACACTGAAGCTTTCTTT
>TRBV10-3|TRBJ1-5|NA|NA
CAISPARGSNQPQHF
TGTGCCATCAGTCCGGCTAGGGGGAGCAATCAGCCCCAGCATTTT
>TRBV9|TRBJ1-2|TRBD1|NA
CASSVAPRQGAGLEGGYTF
TGTGCCAGCAGCGTAGCCCCTCGACAGGGGGCGGGTTTAGAGGGTGGCTACACCTTC
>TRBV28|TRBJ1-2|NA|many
CASSPTGRYGYTF
TGTGCCAGCAGTCCGACAGGACGCTATGGCTACACCTTC
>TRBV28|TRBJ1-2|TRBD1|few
CASNRGQGAAGYTF
TGTGCCAGCAATAGAGGACAGGGGGCTGCTGGCTACACCTTC
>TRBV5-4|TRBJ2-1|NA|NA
CASSWGLNEQFF
TGTGCCAGCAGCTGGGGACTCAATGAGCAGTTCTTC
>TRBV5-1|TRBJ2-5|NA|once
CASSLTSQETQYF
TGCGCCAGCAGCTTGACTTCTCAAGAGACCCAGTACTTC
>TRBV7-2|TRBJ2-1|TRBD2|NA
CASSLLRGAREQFF
TGTGCCAGCAGCTTATTGCGGGGGGCCCGCGAGCAGTTCTTC
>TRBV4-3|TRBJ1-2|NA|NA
CASSQEDSVYGYTF
TGCGCCAGCAGCCAAGAGGACAGTGTCTATGGCTACACCTTC
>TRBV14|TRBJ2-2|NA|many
CASSASVNTGELFF
TGTGCCAGCAGCGCCTCAGTGAACACCGGGGAGCTGTTTTTT
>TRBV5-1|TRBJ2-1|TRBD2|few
CASSPGSGGTNEQFF
TGCGCCAGCAGCCCGGGGAGCGGGGGGACGAATGAGCAGTTCTTC
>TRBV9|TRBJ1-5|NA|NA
CASSVEYGRNQPQHF
TGTGCCAGCAGCGTGGAGTATGGAAGGAATCAGCCCCAGCATTTT
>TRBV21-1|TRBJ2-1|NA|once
CASSKRTGAPLYNEQFF
TGTGCCAGCAGCAAAAGAACGGGAGCCCCCCTCTACAATGAGCAGTTCTTC
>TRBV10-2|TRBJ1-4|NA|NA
CASSDSANEKLFF
TGCGCCAGCAGTGACAGCGCTAATGAAAAACTGTTTTTT
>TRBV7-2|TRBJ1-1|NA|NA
CASSYLTGSTEAFF
TGTGCCAGCAGCTACCTAACAGGGAGCACTGAAGCTTTCTTT
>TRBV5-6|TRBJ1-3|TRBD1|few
CASSTTATGIGNTIYF
TGTGCCAGCAGCACGACTGCGACAGGGATAGGAAACACCATATATTTT
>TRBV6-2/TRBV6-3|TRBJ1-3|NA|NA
CASSYHPGSSGNTIYF
TGTGCCAGCAGTTACCACCCCGGGAGCTCTGGAAACACCATATATTTT
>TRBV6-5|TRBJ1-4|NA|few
CASGTALGNEKLFF
TGTGCCAGCGGAACAGCCTTAGGAAATGAAAAACTGTTTTTT
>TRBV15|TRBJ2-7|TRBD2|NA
CATSRTSGPAAYEQYF
TGTGCCACCAGCAGAACTAGCGGGCCGGCGGCCTACGAGCAGTACTTC
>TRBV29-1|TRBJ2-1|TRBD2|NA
CSVSRLAGGRYNEQFF
TGCAGCGTTTCCCGACTAGCGGGAGGGCGTTACAATGAGCAGTTCTTC
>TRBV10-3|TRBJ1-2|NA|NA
CATPAPPQPFYGYTF
TGTGCCACCCCCGCACCCCCACAGCCCTTCTATGGCTACACCTTC
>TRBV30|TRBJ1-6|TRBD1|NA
CAWSVDRASNSPLHF
TGTGCCTGGAGTGTAGACAGGGCCTCTAATTCACCCCTCCACTTT
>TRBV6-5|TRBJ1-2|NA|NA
CASSSPGHTNYGYTF
TGTGCCAGCAGTAGCCCGGGACACACTAACTATGGCTACACCTTC
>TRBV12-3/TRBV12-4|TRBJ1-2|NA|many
CASSFGGLSTTF
TGTGCCAGCAGTTTCGGGGGACTATCGACCACCTTC
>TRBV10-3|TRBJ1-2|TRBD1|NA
CAIIGDTGGRYGYTF
TGTGCCATCATTGGGGACACAGGGGGAAGGTATGGCTACACCTTC
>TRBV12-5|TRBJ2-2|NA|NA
CASFSGELFF
TGTGCCTCGTTCTCCGGGGAGCTGTTTTTT
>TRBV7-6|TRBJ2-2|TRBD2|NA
CASSPESSVAGGPSAGELFF
TGTGCCAGCAGCCCGGAGAGCAGTGTTGCGGGAGGGCCGAGCGCCGGGGAGCTGTTTTTT
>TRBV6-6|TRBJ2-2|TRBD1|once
CASRVPLQGDGELFF
TGTGCCAGCAGAGTTCCGCTCCAGGGGGACGGGGAGCTGTTTTTT
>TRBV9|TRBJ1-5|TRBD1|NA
CASSRGQGDQPQHF
TGTGCCAGCAGCCGAGGGCAGGGGGATCAGCCCCAGCATTTT
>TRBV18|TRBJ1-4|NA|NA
CASSPRRVTNEKLFF
TGTGCCAGCTCACCCCGCAGGGTCACTAATGAAAAACTGTTTTTT
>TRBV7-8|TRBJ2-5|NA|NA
CASSKGMDHQTQYF
TGTGCCAGCAGCAAGGGGATGGACCACCAGACCCAGTACTTC
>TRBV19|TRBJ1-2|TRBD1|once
CASSRTGIAGYTF
TGTGCCAGTAGCCGGACAGGGATAGCTGGCTACACCTTC
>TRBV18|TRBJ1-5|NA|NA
CASSPVRGRVSQPQHF
TGTGCCAGCTCACCGGTCCGAGGGCGCGTAAGTCAGCCCCAGCATTTT
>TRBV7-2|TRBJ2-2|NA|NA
CASSLNRLNTGELFF
TGTGCCAGCAGCTTAAACAGGCTGAACACCGGGGAGCTGTTTTTT
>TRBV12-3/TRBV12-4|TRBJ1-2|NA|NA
CASSFRGRGYTF
TGTGCCAGCAGTTTCCGGGGAAGGGGCTACACCTTC
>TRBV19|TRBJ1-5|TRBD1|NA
CASSMKLGTGGSQPQHF
TGTGCCAGTAGTATGAAACTCGGGACAGGGGGCAGTCAGCCCCAGCATTTT
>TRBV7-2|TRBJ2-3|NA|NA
CASSTQGIMDTQYF
TGTGCCAGCAGCACTCAGGGGATCATGGATACGCAGTATTTT
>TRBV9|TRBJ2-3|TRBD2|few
CASSVGGGYVTDTQYF
TGTGCCAGCAGCGTAGGCGGGGGATACGTCACAGATACGCAGTATTTT
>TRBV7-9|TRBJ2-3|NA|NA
CASTLDEYTQYF
TGTGCCAGCACTCTCGATGAGTATACGCAGTATTTT
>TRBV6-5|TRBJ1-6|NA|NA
CASSYSDRDSPLHF
TGTGCCAGCAGTTACTCAGACAGAGACTCACCCCTCCACTTT
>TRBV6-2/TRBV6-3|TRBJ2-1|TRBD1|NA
CASSYYGQGINNEQFF
TGTGCCAGCAGTTACTATGGACAGGGGATAAACAATGAGCAGTTCTTC